The 8 T cell receptor beta chains below were found in one sample sequenced in a study of CD8 T cells in Susac syndrome. Random hexamers served to reverse transcribe about 0.45 to 1 ug RNA. TCRdb called the immunoSEQ multiplex PCR reads again in MiXCR, with one record for every CDR3 protein. The sample includes some 200,000 distinct CDR3 sequences, approximately 96% of them seen just once. Material for sequencing was CD4+ T cells from PBMCs. The receptors were sampled from a human donor with Susac syndrome.

The chain recombines TRBV27 with TRBJ1-1, with 10 bases that match TRBD1. Germline CDR1 and CDR2: MNHEY and SMNVEV (reference sequence). V shed 6 bases, J shed 4 bases, and the junction held 11 bases outside the gene matches. The CDR3 has 16 amino acids. CDR3 nucleotides: TGTGCCAGCAGCTACCCTCGACAGGGGGCTGGCACTGAAGCTTTCTTT. As protein: CASSYPRQGAGTEAFF.

V gene TRBV27 combines with J gene TRBJ2-6, with 11 bases aligning to TRBD1. The CDR3 sequence is 17 residues long. The V gene's germline CDR1 is MNHEY and CDR2 SMNVEV (reference sequence). J gave up 2 bases and V 4 bases, and 4 bases lay outside the gene matches. CDR3 bases: TGTGCCAGCAGTTGGGGACAGGGGGGCCCTGGGGCCAACGTCCTGACTTTC. The encoded protein is CASSWGQGGPGANVLTF.

The chain combines TRBV10-3 with TRBJ2-7; D not certain. The V gene's germline CDR1 is ENHRY and CDR2 SYGVKD. The CDR3 runs 12 residues. V dropped 0 bases and J dropped 7 bases, with 7 bases sitting between them. The CDR3 bases are TGTGCCATCAGTGAGTCAGTAGGTGAGCAGTACTTC. Protein: CAISESVGEQYF.

The V call is TRBV11-2, the J call TRBJ2-1; 10 nucleotides line up with TRBD2. V shed 4 bases and J 7 bases; nucleotides not matched to a gene: 16. Germline CDR1 reads SGHAT; CDR2 reads FQNNGV. CDR3 length equals 18 residues. CDR3 sequence reads: CASSSRAAGGHLVNEQFF. The CDR3 DNA reads TGTGCCAGCAGCTCCCGTGCAGCGGGGGGGCATTTGGTAAATGAGCAGTTCTTC.

The rearrangement uses TRBV7-2 and TRBJ2-7; 7 bases match TRBD2. V lost 1 base and J lost 2; bases outside the gene matches: 2. This CDR3 has 14 residues. In germline, CDR1 is SGHTA, CDR2 FQGNSA. CDR3 coding DNA: TGTGCCAGCAGCTTAGGAAGCGGGGCCTACGAGCAGTACTTC. Protein sequence: CASSLGSGAYEQYF.

This chain uses TRBV4-2 with TRBJ1-1; D is uncertain. The CDR3 covers 13 residues. CDR1 and CDR2 from the germline V gene are LGHNA and YNFKEQ. The V and J ends lost 2 bases and 6 bases respectively, with 10 bases between them. CDR3 sequence: CASSQRSLAEAFF. The CDR3 DNA sequence: TGTGCCAGCAGCCAAAGGTCTTTAGCTGAAGCTTTCTTT.

The chain employs TRBV6-5 and TRBJ1-2; D may be TRBD1 (5 bases). CDR3 size: 14 residues. Germline V CDR1 and CDR2: MNHEY, SVGAGI. The V and J ends lost 2 bases and 8 bases respectively, with 15 bases between them. CDR3 sequence reads: CASSYKGLERGYTF. The CDR3 DNA follows: TGTGCCAGCAGTTACAAGGGGCTAGAAAGGGGCTACACCTTC.

The V and J genes are TRBV20-1 and TRBJ2-7; D is unclear. V lost 3 bases and J 2 bases, leaving 8 bases between the germline ends. This CDR3 region has 12 residues. Germline CDR1 is DFQATT and CDR2 is SNEGSKA (reference sequence). CDR3 in amino acids: CSASSGTYEQYF. The CDR3 DNA reads TGCAGTGCTAGTTCGGGTACCTACGAGCAGTACTTC.